The clone carrying this TCR beta chain was counted ten times or more. Its specificity is unknown. TCRdb ran MiXCR on the RT-PCR reads and lists one entry per CDR3 protein. The sample contains more than 250,000 distinct CDR3 sequences, 20% to 25% of which appear only once. The source of the sample is a study of response to subunit inactivated influenza vaccine. Study conclusions and caveats: Authors suggested seasonal influenza vaccinations each recruit few new T cells.

The material sequenced was PBMCs from blood, taken around 22 months after vaccination. The receptor comes from a man between 50 and 70 years old who received an inactivated influenza vaccine.

Here the CDR3 reads CASGRFGGGEKLFF. CDR3 bases: TGTGCCAGCGGAAGGTTTGGGGGAGGTGAAAAACTGTTTTTT. The chain is built from TRBV25-1 and TRBJ1-4; D perhaps matches TRBD1 (5 bases). The CDR3 covers 14 residues. V dropped 8 bases and J dropped 7 bases, with 17 bases sitting between them. Looked up from germline, CDR1 is MGHDK and CDR2 is SYGVNS.